This T cell receptor beta chain was documented in a study of T cells in Graves' hyperthyroidism and ophthalmopathy. Germline V gene sequence: CDR1 MGHDK, CDR2 SYGVNS. This CDR3 comprises 14 residues. Between the trimmed V and J ends, which lost 4 bases and 5 bases, there was a span of 14 bases. This clonotype was recorded many times. Amplification targeted TCR beta CDR3 regions from RNA transcripts. HTBI primers drove first-round RT-PCR of the TCR CDR3. MiXCR was run by TCRdb on the multiplex PCR reads, yielding one entry per CDR3 protein. The sample lists 300,000 to 500,000 distinct CDR3 sequences, about 16% occurring once.

The clonotype was recovered from a woman aged 30 to 39 with Graves' hyperthyroidism. The source material was blood. J is TRBJ2-5 and V is TRBV25-1; D possibly corresponds to TRBD1 (5 bases). CDR3 DNA sequence: TGTGCCAGCAGTGCCCCCAGGGTTGGGGAGACCCAGTACTTC. This gives the protein CASSAPRVGETQYF.